Given below is one T cell receptor beta chain in context. The data were produced by immunoSEQ multiplex PCR, yet TCRdb's version contains in-frame clones alone and is incomplete. The repertoire includes approximately 67,000 clones, roughly 80% of them detected once, and 6.6% sits in the top ten. The sample comes from a study of blood T cell repertoires in COVID-19. V lost 9 bases to trimming and J lost 7 bases, with 18 bases between them. CDR3 length: 14 residues. CDR1 and CDR2 (germline): LNHDA, SQIVND (reference sequence). This clonotype originated in a man in his fifties or sixties with acute or convalescent COVID-19. The chain employs TRBV19 and TRBJ1-4, with D possibly being TRBD1 (5 bases). Sequenced input: peripheral blood. CDR3 loop: CASFGGGQGEKLFF. The CDR3 nucleotides are TGTGCCAGCTTTGGTGGTGGCCAGGGTGAAAAACTGTTTTTT.